The 9 T cell receptor beta chains given below trace back to one sample, sequenced in a study of T-cell reconstitution after alpha-beta-depleted transplantation in children. The TCRbeta library was prepared with unique molecular identifiers. TCRdb fed the PCR reads into MiXCR, producing one record per CDR3 protein. This table has fewer than 700,000 distinct CDR3 sequences, roughly 13% appearing once. The source was PBMCs, mostly from graft donor cells, collected 360 days after TCRalphabeta/CD19-depleted stem cell transplant. The receptors shown here come from a male patient aged 10 to 17 who had a stem cell transplant for acute myeloid leukemia, so the T cells may come from the graft donor.

The V gene is TRBV28, the J gene TRBJ2-3, with 11 positions matching TRBD1. The CDR3 is 15 amino acids. Germline lookup yields CDR1 MDHEN and CDR2 SYDVKM. Trimming removed 6 bases from V and 2 bases from J; junction bases left unmatched: 4. Here the CDR3 reads CASRRTGGLTDTQYF. The CDR3 bases are TGTGCCAGCAGGCGGACAGGGGGCCTCACAGATACGCAGTATTTT. Complete variable domain (other parts from reference TRBV28 and TRBJ2-3): DVKVTQSSRYLVKRTGEKVFLECVQDMDHENMFWYRQDPGLGLRLIYFSYDVKMKEKGDIPEGYSVSREKKERFSLILESASTNQTSMYLCASRRTGGLTDTQYFGPGTRLTVL.

The sample holds a few counts of this clonotype. J is TRBJ2-7 and V is TRBV6-5, with D perhaps being TRBD1 or TRBD2 (5 bases each). The CDR3 runs to 18 residues. The germline V gene has CDR1 MNHEY and CDR2 SVGAGI. Deletions cut 2 bases from V and 4 bases from J, with 24 bases between. CDR3 bases: TGTGCCAGCAGTTACCCAGTAGCACCAGGGACGGTTGGGTACGAGCAGTACTTC. Translating gives CASSYPVAPGTVGYEQYF.

This clonotype was counted at least ten times. This sequence joins TRBV29-1 and TRBJ2-3; 8 positions agree with TRBD1. V lost 5 bases, J lost 3 bases, and 7 bases stayed unmatched. The CDR3 covers 14 residues. In germline, CDR1 is SQVTM, CDR2 ANQGSEA. CDR3 region: CSVTYRGTTDTQYF. Written as DNA, the CDR3 is TGCAGCGTTACCTACAGGGGGACAACAGATACGCAGTATTTT.

This clonotype occurred many times. The chain employs TRBV6-1 and TRBJ2-7, with D maybe TRBD2 (6 bases). Germline-derived CDR1 and CDR2 are MNHNS and SASEGT. The CDR3 is 15 residues long. Trimming shortened V by 5 bases and J by 1 base, and 15 bases separated the two germline ends. CDR3 sequence: CASSPLAMRSYEQYF. CDR3 bases: TGTGCCAGCAGTCCCCTAGCGATGCGGTCCTACGAGCAGTACTTC.

The chain is built from TRBV10-3 and TRBJ2-2; 7 nucleotides align to TRBD1. Trimming removed 6 bases from V and 2 bases from J; junction bases left unmatched: 6. In germline, CDR1 is ENHRY, CDR2 SYGVKD. This CDR3 region has 15 residues. The CDR3 DNA sequence: TGTGCCATCAGGGCTGGACAGGCTAACACCGGGGAGCTGTTTTTT. Translation gives CAIRAGQANTGELFF.

This clonotype was counted at least ten times. The chain couples TRBV20-1 to TRBJ2-7; D is possibly TRBD2 (7 bases). There are 16 residues in the CDR3. Germline loops: CDR1 DFQATT, CDR2 SNEGSKA (reference sequence). The germline V and J ends were trimmed by 6 bases and 5 bases, with 26 bases remaining between them. CDR3 DNA sequence: TGCAGTGCCCTAGGGGGTAGCGGGTACTTCCTGGACGAGCAGTACTTC. Protein sequence: CSALGGSGYFLDEQYF.

This clonotype appeared a few times. V usage is TRBV19 and J usage is TRBJ2-2; 7 bases align to TRBD2. V trimming: 5 bases; J trimming: 0 bases; junction bases outside the gene matches: 12. This CDR3 spans 18 amino acids. From germline, CDR1 is LNHDA and CDR2 SQIVND (reference sequence). CDR3 in DNA: TGTGCCAGTAGTCCTCAACGACCTAGCGGCCCGAACACCGGGGAGCTGTTTTTT. It translates to CASSPQRPSGPNTGELFF.

The CDR3 protein is CASSYTPTLNTEAFF. CDR3 bases: TGTGCCAGCAGCTATACTCCAACGCTGAACACTGAAGCTTTCTTT. The chain links TRBV6-5 to TRBJ1-1; D remains unclear. The V gene lost 6 bases and the J gene lost 0 bases, with 14 bases spanning the gap. The CDR3 spans 15 residues. The germline gives CDR1 MNHEY, CDR2 SVGAGI.

This clonotype came up many times. The V and J genes are TRBV29-1 and TRBJ2-1; D perhaps matches TRBD2 (6 bases). Germline V lookup: CDR1 SQVTM, CDR2 ANQGSEA. Between the trimmed V and J ends, which lost 5 bases and 0 bases, there was a span of 11 bases. CDR3 length: 14 amino acids. CDR3 protein: CSVQAGSSYNEQFF. In DNA, the CDR3 is TGCAGCGTTCAGGCCGGGAGCTCCTACAATGAGCAGTTCTTC.